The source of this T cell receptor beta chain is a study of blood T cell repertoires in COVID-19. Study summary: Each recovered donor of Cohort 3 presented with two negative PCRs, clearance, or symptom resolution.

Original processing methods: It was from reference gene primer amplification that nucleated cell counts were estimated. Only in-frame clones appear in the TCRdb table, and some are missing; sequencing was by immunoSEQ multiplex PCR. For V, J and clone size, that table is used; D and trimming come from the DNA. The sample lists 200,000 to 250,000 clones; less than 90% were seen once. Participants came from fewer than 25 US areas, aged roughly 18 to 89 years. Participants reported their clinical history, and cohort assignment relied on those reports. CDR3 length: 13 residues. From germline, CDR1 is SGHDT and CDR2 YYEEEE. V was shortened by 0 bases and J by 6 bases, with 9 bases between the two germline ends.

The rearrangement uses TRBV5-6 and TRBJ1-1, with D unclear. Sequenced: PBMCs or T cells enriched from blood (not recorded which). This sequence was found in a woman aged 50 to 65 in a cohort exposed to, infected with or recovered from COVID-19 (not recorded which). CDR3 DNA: TGTGCCAGCAGCTTGGACGTGGGAGCTGAAGCTTTCTTT. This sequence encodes CASSLDVGAEAFF.